The table lists the clone carrying this T cell receptor beta chain with a few counts. Its matching antigen is unknown. CDR1 and CDR2 from the germline V gene are LGHDT and YNNKEL (reference sequence). The CDR3 sequence is 12 residues long. Donation came from healthy Caucasian individuals in Russia who were aged roughly 6 to 95. The data derive from a study of blood T cells in healthy people across ages. The overall study: Researchers report that template switching captured about one barcoded beta molecule per two T cells. General study findings and limits: Observed TCR beta diversity per million T cells went down as age went up. This fall followed a roughly linear course with age.

Next came a second PCR, run for roughly 7 to 12 cycles, which used a sample-barcoded 5' primer along with a J-beta primer mix. Researchers report that each sample yielded at least 2.5 million CDR3-containing paired-end reads. TCRdb re-derived calls from the 5' RACE reads in MiXCR, one entry per CDR3 protein. The sample has approximately 1.5 million distinct CDR3 sequences, about 31% seen once; the top ten hold over 9%. The sequenced sample was blood. The chain recombines TRBV3-1 with TRBJ2-5; tentative D call: TRBD2 (6 bases). The TCR sequence derives from a woman aged 25 to 45 in good health. The CDR3 sequence is CSCGKSRETQYF. The CDR3 DNA sequence: TGTTCGTGCGGGAAATCAAGAGAGACCCAGTACTTC.